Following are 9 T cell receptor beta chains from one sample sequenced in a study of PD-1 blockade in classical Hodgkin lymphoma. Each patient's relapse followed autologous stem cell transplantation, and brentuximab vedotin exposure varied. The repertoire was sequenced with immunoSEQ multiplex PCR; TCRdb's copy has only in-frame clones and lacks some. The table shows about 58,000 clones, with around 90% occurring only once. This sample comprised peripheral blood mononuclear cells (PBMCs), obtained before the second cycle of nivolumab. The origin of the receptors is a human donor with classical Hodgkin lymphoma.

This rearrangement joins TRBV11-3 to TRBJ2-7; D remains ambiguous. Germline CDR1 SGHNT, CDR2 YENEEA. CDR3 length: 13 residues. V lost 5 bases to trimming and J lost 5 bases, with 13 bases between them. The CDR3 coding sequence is TGTGCCAGCAGCCAGCAGTCCTTTCACGAGCAGTACTTC. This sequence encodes CASSQQSFHEQYF.

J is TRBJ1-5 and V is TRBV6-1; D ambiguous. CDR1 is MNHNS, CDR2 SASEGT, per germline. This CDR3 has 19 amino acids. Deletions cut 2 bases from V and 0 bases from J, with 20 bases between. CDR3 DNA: TGTGCCAGCAGTGAAAGCTCCCCAACCATACTATATAGCAATCAGCCCCAGCATTTT. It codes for CASSESSPTILYSNQPQHF.

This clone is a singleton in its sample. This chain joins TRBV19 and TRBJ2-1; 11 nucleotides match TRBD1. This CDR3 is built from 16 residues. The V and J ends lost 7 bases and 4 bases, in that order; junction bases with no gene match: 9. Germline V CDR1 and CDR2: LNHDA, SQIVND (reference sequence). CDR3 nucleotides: TGTGCCAGTAAGCCCGCGGGACAGGGGGGTTACAATGAGCAGTTCTTC. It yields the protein CASKPAGQGGYNEQFF.

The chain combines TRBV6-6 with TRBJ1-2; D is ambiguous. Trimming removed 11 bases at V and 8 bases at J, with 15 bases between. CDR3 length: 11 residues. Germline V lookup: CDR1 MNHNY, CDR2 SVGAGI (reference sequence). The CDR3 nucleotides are TGTGCCGGAAGGAATGTGGTCGGCTACACCTTC. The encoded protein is CAGRNVVGYTF.

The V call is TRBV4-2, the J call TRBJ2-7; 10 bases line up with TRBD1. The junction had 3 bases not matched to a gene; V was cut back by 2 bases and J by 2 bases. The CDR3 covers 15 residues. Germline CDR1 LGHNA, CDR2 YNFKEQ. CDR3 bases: TGTGCCAGCAGCCAAACCGGGACAGGGGCCTACGAGCAGTACTTC. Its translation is CASSQTGTGAYEQYF.

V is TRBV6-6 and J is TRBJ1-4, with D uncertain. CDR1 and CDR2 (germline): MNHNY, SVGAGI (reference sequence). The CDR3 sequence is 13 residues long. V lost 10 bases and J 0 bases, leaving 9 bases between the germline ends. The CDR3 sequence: CAISPSTNEKLFF. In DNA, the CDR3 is TGTGCCATTTCCCCCTCAACTAATGAAAAACTGTTTTTT.

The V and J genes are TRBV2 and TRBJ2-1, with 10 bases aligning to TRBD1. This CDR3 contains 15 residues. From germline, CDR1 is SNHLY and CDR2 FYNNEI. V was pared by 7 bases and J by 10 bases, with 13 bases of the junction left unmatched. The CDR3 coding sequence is TGTGCCAGCATGAGATTCGGGACAGGGGCAGAGGAGCAGTTCTTC. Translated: CASMRFGTGAEEQFF.

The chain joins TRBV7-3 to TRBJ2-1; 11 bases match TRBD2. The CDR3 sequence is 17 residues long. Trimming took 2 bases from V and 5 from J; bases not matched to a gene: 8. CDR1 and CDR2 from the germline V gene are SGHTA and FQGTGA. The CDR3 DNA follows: TGTGCCAGCAGCTTACAGTCCCGACTAGCGGGGAACAATGAGCAGTTCTTC. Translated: CASSLQSRLAGNNEQFF.

As DNA, the CDR3 is TGTGCCAGCAGCGGAGGAGACAGGGGAGACTATGGCTACACCTTC. Translation: CASSGGDRGDYGYTF. The chain has TRBV9 and TRBJ1-2; 8 nucleotides match TRBD1. Per germline, CDR1 SGDLS and CDR2 YYNGEE. V shed 3 bases, J shed 3 bases, and the junction held 7 bases outside the gene matches. There are 15 residues in the CDR3.